This T cell receptor (beta chain) was found in a study of patients and donors after allogeneic stem cell transplantation. TCRdb re-analysed the RT-PCR reads in MiXCR, keeping a single row per CDR3 protein. The sample lists about a million distinct CDR3 sequences; around 17% were seen once. This clonotype appeared a few times. Trimming cost V 2 bases and J 6 bases, with 7 bases left between them. The CDR3 contains 12 residues. From germline, CDR1 is GTSNPN and CDR2 SVGIG (reference sequence). The origin of this receptor is a human donor who was either an allogeneic HSCT recipient or a stem cell or donor lymphocyte infusion donor (not recorded which). It is not recorded whose cells these are; they may come from a transplant donor. The sequenced material came from blood, either unsorted or a sorted T cell fraction (not recorded which). The V call is TRBV30, the J call TRBJ2-2; D unclear. For the CDR3, the DNA is TGTGCCTGGAGTATCGGGTCCGGGGAGCTGTTTTTT. As protein: CAWSIGSGELFF.